The clone carrying this T cell receptor beta chain was recorded a few times. V shed 3 bases, J shed 9 bases, and the junction held 8 bases outside the gene matches. The CDR3 has 15 residues. Germline CDR1 SGHRS, CDR2 YFSETQ. TCRdb itself ran the RT-PCR reads through MiXCR, one entry per CDR3 protein. The sample includes around 700,000 distinct CDR3 sequences, 11% to 15% of them seen just once. What was sequenced was memory CD4+ T cells from blood. The V call is TRBV5-1, the J call TRBJ2-1; TRBD2 matches at 11 bases. The clonotype comes from a female donor in good health, serving as a healthy control. CDR3 DNA sequence: TGCGCCAGCAGCTCTTTAGCGGGAGGGATGGGTGAGCAGTTCTTC. This gives the protein CASSSLAGGMGEQFF.